The T cell receptor (beta chain) described here comes from a study of identical twins. General observations from the study: Within cord blood, abundant beta clonotypes carried fewer insertions, but memory repertoires showed no such trend. Monozygotic twins shared more out-of-frame TCR alpha than recombination models predicted.

The ends lost 2 bases at V and 4 bases at J; junction bases unmatched: 4. The length of the CDR3 is 14 residues. Germline lookup yields CDR1 MNHEY and CDR2 SVGEGT. TCRdb called the 5' RACE reads again in MiXCR, with one record for every CDR3 protein. The sample lists some 1,700,000 distinct CDR3 sequences, around 33% seen once, with more than 0.25% in the top ten. A note on this clonotype: Its antigen remains unknown.

This receptor was obtained from a newborn girl in good health. The chain employs TRBV6-2 or TRBV6-3 and TRBJ2-7, with 8 bases matching TRBD2. Source material: cord blood. CDR3 bases: TGTGCCAGCAGTTACAGCGGGGGTTTATACGAGCAGTACTTC. It is translated as CASSYSGGLYEQYF.